This T cell receptor (beta chain) was captured in a study of blood T cell repertoires in COVID-19. Per the original data handling: Amplification of reference gene primers was used by the study to estimate nucleated cell counts. Sequencing used immunoSEQ multiplex PCR; TCRdb keeps in-frame clones, though not all of them. Clone size and the V and J calls come from that table; the DNA yielded D and trimming. The profile shows about 140,000 clones, around 90% of them singletons. V lost 2 bases to trimming and J lost 1 base; unmatched junction nucleotides: 8. Germline CDR1 and CDR2: MDHEN and SYDVKM. CDR3 length: 19 amino acids.

This chain connects TRBV28 to TRBJ2-7; 16 nucleotides agree with TRBD2. Sequenced sample: peripheral blood. The sequence came from a human donor in a cohort sampled during active COVID-19. This CDR3 reads CASSLPGLAGGFGSYEQYF. Here the CDR3 DNA reads TGTGCCAGCAGTTTACCGGGACTAGCGGGAGGGTTCGGTTCCTACGAGCAGTACTTC. Looking up the rest from reference TRBV28 and TRBJ2-7 gives the full variable domain: DVKVTQSSRYLVKRTGEKVFLECVQDMDHENMFWYRQDPGLGLRLIYFSYDVKMKEKGDIPEGYSVSREKKERFSLILESASTNQTSMYLCASSLPGLAGGFGSYEQYFGPGTRLTVT.